This TCR beta chain was retrieved from a study of cytomegalovirus exposure and HLA in healthy donors. Study-wide results and limits: Later analysis identified several of the most significant clusters that appeared linked to common viral pathogens.

PCR used 60 Vbeta primers and 13 Jbeta primers. Measured with immunoSEQ multiplex PCR; TCRdb has only the in-frame clones, and not every one. Of some 100,000 clones in the sample, roughly 71% were seen once. The donors gave bone marrow, and they were healthy. Trimming took off 2 bases at V and 6 bases at J, with 14 bases between the two ends. There are 14 residues in the CDR3. Concerning this clone: Its cognate antigen is unknown.

This receptor was taken from a woman between 18 and 30 years old in good health and CMV-seropositive. Input material: PBMCs. The chain uses TRBV23-1 and TRBJ2-7; possibly TRBD1 for D (6 bases). TRBV23-1 belongs to the ORF category, with a function that is uncertain. This chain's CDR3 is CASSQGFRTAEQYF. The CDR3 nucleotides read TGCGCCAGCAGTCAAGGGTTCCGGACAGCCGAGCAGTACTTC.